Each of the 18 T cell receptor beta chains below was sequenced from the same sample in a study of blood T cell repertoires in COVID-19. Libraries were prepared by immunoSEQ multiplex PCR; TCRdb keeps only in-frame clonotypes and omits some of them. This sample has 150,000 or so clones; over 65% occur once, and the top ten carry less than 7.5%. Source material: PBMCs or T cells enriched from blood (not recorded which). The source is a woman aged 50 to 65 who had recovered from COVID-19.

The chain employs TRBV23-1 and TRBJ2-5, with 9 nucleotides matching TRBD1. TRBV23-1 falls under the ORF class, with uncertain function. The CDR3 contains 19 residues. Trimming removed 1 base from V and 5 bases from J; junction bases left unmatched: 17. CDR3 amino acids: CASSQFPNLDRGGYETQYF. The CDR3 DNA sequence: TGCGCCAGCAGTCAATTCCCAAACCTGGACAGGGGCGGTTACGAGACCCAGTACTTC.

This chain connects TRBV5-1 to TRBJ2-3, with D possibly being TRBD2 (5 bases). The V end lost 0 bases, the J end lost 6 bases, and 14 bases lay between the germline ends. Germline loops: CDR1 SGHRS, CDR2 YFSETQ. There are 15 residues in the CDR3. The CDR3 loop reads CASSLAARGLDTQYF. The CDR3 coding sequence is TGCGCCAGCAGCTTGGCCGCAAGAGGGCTGGATACGCAGTATTTT.

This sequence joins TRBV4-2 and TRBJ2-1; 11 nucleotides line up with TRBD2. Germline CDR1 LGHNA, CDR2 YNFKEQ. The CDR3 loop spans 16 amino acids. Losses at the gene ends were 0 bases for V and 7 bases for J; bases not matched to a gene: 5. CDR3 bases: TGTGCCAGCAGCCAAGATGGGACTAGCGGATGGAATGAGCAGTTCTTC. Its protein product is CASSQDGTSGWNEQFF.

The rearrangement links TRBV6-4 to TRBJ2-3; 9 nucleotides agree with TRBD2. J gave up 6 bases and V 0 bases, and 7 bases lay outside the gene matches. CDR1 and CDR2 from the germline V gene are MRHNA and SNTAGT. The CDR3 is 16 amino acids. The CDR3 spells CASSDSGRGGVDTQYF. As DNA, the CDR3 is TGTGCCAGCAGTGACTCCGGGCGGGGGGGCGTGGATACGCAGTATTTT.

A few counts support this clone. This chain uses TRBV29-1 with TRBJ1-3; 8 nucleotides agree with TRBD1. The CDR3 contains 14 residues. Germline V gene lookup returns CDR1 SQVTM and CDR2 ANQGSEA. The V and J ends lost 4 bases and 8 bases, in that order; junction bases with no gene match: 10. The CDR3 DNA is TGCAGCGTTGCCATGGACAGGGACTTCTACACCATATATTTT. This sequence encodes CSVAMDRDFYTIYF.

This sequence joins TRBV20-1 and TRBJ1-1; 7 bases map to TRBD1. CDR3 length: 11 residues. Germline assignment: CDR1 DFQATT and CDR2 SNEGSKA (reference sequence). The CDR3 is CRGTDYTEAFF. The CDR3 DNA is TGCAGGGGGACAGACTACACTGAAGCTTTCTTT.

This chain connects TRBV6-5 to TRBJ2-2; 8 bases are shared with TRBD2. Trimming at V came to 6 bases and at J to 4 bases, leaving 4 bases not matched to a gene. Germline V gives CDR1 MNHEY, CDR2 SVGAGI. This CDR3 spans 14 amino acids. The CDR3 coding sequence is TGTGCCAGCAGGGGACTAGGATCCACCGGGGAGCTGTTTTTT. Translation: CASRGLGSTGELFF.

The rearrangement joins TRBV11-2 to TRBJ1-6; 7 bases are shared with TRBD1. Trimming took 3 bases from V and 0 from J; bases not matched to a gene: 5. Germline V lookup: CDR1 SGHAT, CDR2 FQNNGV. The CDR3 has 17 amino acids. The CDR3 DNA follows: TGTGCCAGCAGCTTGGAAAGGACAGGCTCCTATAATTCACCCCTCCACTTT. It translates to CASSLERTGSYNSPLHF.

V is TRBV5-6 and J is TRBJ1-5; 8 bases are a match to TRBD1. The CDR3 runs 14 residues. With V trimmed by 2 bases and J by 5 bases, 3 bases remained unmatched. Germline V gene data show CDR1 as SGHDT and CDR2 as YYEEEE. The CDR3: CASSLLQGDQPQHF. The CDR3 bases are TGTGCCAGCAGCTTACTACAGGGGGATCAGCCCCAGCATTTT.

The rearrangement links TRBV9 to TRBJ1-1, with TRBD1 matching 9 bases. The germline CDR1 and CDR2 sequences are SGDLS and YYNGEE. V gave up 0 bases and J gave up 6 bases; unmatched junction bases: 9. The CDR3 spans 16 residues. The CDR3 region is CASSVDGQGILAEAFF. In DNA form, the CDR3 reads TGTGCCAGCAGCGTAGACGGACAGGGGATTCTGGCTGAAGCTTTCTTT.

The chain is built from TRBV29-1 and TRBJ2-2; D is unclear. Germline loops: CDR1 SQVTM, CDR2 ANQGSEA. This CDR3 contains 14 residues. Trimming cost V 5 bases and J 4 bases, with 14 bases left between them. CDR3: CSVRPARGTGELFF. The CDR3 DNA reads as TGCAGCGTTAGGCCAGCCCGCGGCACCGGGGAGCTGTTTTTT.

The CDR3 DNA reads TGTGCCAGCACGGACAGGGGGCATGGCTACACCTTC. Its protein is CASTDRGHGYTF. The chain joins TRBV2 to TRBJ1-2; 11 bases line up with TRBD1. The germline V gene has CDR1 SNHLY and CDR2 FYNNEI. After removal of 7 bases from V and 6 bases from J, the junction contained 1 base not matched to a gene. The CDR3 totals 12 residues.

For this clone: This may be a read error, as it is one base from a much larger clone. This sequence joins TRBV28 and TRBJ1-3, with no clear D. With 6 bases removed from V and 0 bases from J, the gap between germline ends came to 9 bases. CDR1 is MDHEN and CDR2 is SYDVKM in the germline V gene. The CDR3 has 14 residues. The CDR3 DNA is TGTGCCAGCAGCCGACCTAGCTCTGGAAACACCATATATTTT. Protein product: CASSRPSSGNTIYF.

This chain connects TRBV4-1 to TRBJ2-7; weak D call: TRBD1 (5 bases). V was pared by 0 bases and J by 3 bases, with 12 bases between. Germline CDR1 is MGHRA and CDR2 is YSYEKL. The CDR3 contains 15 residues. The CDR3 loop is CASSQEGANFYEQYF. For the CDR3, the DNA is TGCGCCAGCAGCCAAGAAGGGGCGAACTTCTACGAGCAGTACTTC.

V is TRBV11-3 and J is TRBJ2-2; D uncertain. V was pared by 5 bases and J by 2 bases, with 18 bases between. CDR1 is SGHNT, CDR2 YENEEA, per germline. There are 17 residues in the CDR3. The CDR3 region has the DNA TGTGCCAGCAGCCTACCGGGTCTACTTCTCAACACCGGGGAGCTGTTTTTT. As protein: CASSLPGLLLNTGELFF.

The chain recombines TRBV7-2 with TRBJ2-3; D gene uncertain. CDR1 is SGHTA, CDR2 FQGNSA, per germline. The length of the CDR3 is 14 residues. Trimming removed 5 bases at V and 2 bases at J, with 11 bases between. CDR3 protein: CASSISRVTDTQYF. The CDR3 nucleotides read TGTGCCAGCAGCATAAGTCGGGTCACAGATACGCAGTATTTT.

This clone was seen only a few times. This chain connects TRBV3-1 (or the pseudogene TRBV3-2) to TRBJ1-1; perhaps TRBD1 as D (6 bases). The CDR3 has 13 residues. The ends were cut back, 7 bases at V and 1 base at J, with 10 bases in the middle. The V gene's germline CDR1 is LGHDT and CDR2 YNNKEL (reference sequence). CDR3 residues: CASTSTGNTEAFF. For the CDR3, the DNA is TGTGCCAGCACCTCGACAGGGAACACTGAAGCTTTCTTT.

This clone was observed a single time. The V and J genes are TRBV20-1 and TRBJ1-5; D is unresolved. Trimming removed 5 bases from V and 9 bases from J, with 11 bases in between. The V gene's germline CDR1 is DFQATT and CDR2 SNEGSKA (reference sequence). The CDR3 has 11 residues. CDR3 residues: CSAPEGRPQHF. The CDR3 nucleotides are TGCAGTGCTCCGGAGGGCAGGCCCCAGCATTTT.